One and the same sample provided the 22 T cell receptor beta chains below, sequenced in a study of T cell responses to AZD1222 COVID-19 vaccine. The assay was immunoSEQ multiplex PCR, and TCRdb's table has in-frame clones only and misses some. The table includes under 140,000 clones, approximately 94% detected once. The sample consisted of peripheral blood, taken 28 days after the second AZD1222 dose. The origin of the receptors is an adult who received the AZD1222 COVID-19 vaccine.

The chain recombines TRBV3-1 (or the pseudogene TRBV3-2) with TRBJ2-1; no definite D call. V lost 4 bases and J 7 bases, leaving 5 bases between the germline ends. This CDR3 is 11 amino acids long. Germline V gives CDR1 LGHDT, CDR2 YNNKEL (reference sequence). The CDR3 sequence is CASSRANEQFF. CDR3 nucleotides: TGTGCCAGCAGCCGGGCTAATGAGCAGTTCTTC.

V gene TRBV6-2 or TRBV6-3 combines with J gene TRBJ1-1, with D possibly being TRBD1 (6 bases). The CDR3 totals 15 residues. V lost 5 bases, J lost 4 bases, and 17 bases lay in between. Looked up from germline, CDR1 is MNHEY and CDR2 is SVGEGT. CDR3 sequence (DNA): TGTGCCAGCAGTGACCTCTTTTCAGGGGCCACTGAAGCTTTCTTT. Amino acid sequence: CASSDLFSGATEAFF.

This clone was counted once. V gene TRBV19 combines with J gene TRBJ1-3, with D uncertain. The CDR3 loop spans 14 amino acids. Germline loops: CDR1 LNHDA, CDR2 SQIVND (reference sequence). Deletions cut 5 bases from V and 0 bases from J, with 8 bases between. CDR3 nucleotides: TGTGCCAGTAGTCGCGGCAACTCTGGAAACACCATATATTTT. It yields the protein CASSRGNSGNTIYF.

This chain joins TRBV28 and TRBJ1-5; D may be TRBD1 (6 bases). Germline values: CDR1 MDHEN, CDR2 SYDVKM. Trimming took 5 bases from V and 0 from J, leaving 17 bases between them. The CDR3 has 17 amino acids. This CDR3 reads CASSPLRTVSSNQPQHF. CDR3 DNA sequence: TGTGCCAGCAGTCCTCTTCGGACAGTAAGTAGCAATCAGCCCCAGCATTTT.

The chain joins TRBV3-1 (or the pseudogene TRBV3-2) to TRBJ1-1; 8 nucleotides agree with TRBD1. Germline V lookup: CDR1 LGHDT, CDR2 YNNKEL (reference sequence). This CDR3 has 13 residues. V dropped 6 bases and J dropped 8; count of bases not matched to a gene: 8. Here the CDR3 reads CASSRPGGREAFF. CDR3 in DNA: TGTGCCAGCAGTCGCCCAGGGGGCCGAGAAGCTTTCTTT.

The rearrangement joins TRBV2 to TRBJ1-1; TRBD1 agrees at 7 bases. The CDR3 contains 15 residues. The J segment lost 1 base and the V segment lost 4 bases, leaving 6 bases of the junction unmatched. Per the germline V gene, CDR1 is SNHLY and CDR2 is FYNNEI. CDR3 residues: CASSGRGLGNTEAFF. CDR3 coding DNA: TGTGCCAGCAGTGGGAGGGGGCTTGGGAACACTGAAGCTTTCTTT. The variable domain in full, completed from reference TRBV2 and TRBJ1-1, reads EPEVTQTPSHQVTQMGQEVILRCVPISNHLYFYWYRQILGQKVEFLVSFYNNEISEKSEIFDDQFSVERPDGSNFTLKIRSTKLEDSAMYFCASSGRGLGNTEAFFGQGTRLTVV.

This chain uses TRBV6-5 with TRBJ1-3; D is possibly TRBD1 (6 bases). V was shortened by 6 bases and J by 6 bases, with 12 bases between the two germline ends. This CDR3 spans 13 amino acids. Per the germline V gene, CDR1 is MNHEY and CDR2 is SVGAGI. CDR3 residues: CASRKDRVNTIYF. CDR3 nucleotides: TGTGCCAGCAGGAAGGACAGAGTAAACACCATATATTTT.

This rearrangement joins TRBV5-1 to TRBJ2-7; TRBD2 matches at 10 bases. Germline V gene lookup returns CDR1 SGHRS and CDR2 YFSETQ. The V gene end was trimmed by 0 bases and the J gene end by 1 base; junction bases not matched to a gene: 1. The CDR3 is 15 amino acids. CDR3 nucleotides: TGCGCCAGCAGCTTGGTTAGCGGGGGGTCCTACGAGCAGTACTTC. It specifies CASSLVSGGSYEQYF.

The chain couples TRBV6-5 to TRBJ2-3; 7 bases are a match to TRBD2. The CDR3 loop spans 13 amino acids. Trimming cost V 8 bases and J 1 base; bases outside gene matches: 3. CDR1 is MNHEY, CDR2 SVGAGI, per germline. CDR3 amino acids: CASLLAGTDTQYF. The CDR3 DNA sequence: TGTGCCAGCCTTCTAGCGGGCACAGATACGCAGTATTTT.

This chain joins TRBV19 and TRBJ2-3; D may be TRBD2 (6 bases). Germline CDR1 and CDR2: LNHDA and SQIVND (reference sequence). Between the trimmed V and J ends, which lost 1 base and 0 bases, there was a span of 17 bases. CDR3 length: 18 residues. The CDR3: CASSIVGRRVSSTDTQYF. The CDR3 DNA is TGTGCCAGTAGTATAGTCGGACGGAGGGTATCTAGCACAGATACGCAGTATTTT.

The sample holds one count of this clone. The J gene is TRBJ2-7, the V gene TRBV18; maybe TRBD1 (5 bases). The germline CDR1 and CDR2 sequences are KGHSH and LQKENI. With 4 bases removed from V and 4 bases from J, the gap between germline ends came to 11 bases. This CDR3 is built from 13 residues. The CDR3 DNA reads TGTGCCAGCTCACGTAGGGGTATGTACGAGCAGTACTTC. It is translated as CASSRRGMYEQYF.

The V gene is TRBV3-1 (or the pseudogene TRBV3-2), the J gene TRBJ1-1; TRBD1 might be the D (6 bases). V dropped 5 bases and J dropped 0 bases, with 10 bases sitting between them. The CDR3 length is 14 residues. CDR1 is LGHDT and CDR2 is YNNKEL in the germline V gene (reference sequence). CDR3 sequence: CASSSQGMNTEAFF. For the CDR3, the DNA is TGTGCCAGCAGCTCACAGGGAATGAACACTGAAGCTTTCTTT.

This sequence joins TRBV27 and TRBJ1-5; no clear D gene. Trimming took 2 bases from V and 0 from J, leaving 14 bases between them. The CDR3 has 17 residues. Germline V gives CDR1 MNHEY, CDR2 SMNVEV (reference sequence). CDR3 loop: CASSLGSGVNSNQPQHF. CDR3 nucleotide sequence: TGTGCCAGCAGTTTAGGGTCCGGAGTAAATAGCAATCAGCCCCAGCATTTT.

The rearrangement links TRBV14 to TRBJ1-5; perhaps TRBD1 as D (5 bases). CDR3 size: 22 residues. V shed 0 bases and J shed 0 bases, with 27 bases lying between them. The V gene's germline CDR1 is SGHDN and CDR2 FVKESK. CDR3 amino acids: CASSQEASLTGQRTYSNQPQHF. The CDR3 region has the DNA TGTGCCAGCAGCCAAGAGGCGTCTTTAACAGGACAACGGACCTATAGCAATCAGCCCCAGCATTTT.

CDR3 in DNA: TGTGCCAGCAGCAAACAGGGTCTGGGCTCTGGGGCCAACGTCCTGACTTTC. Residues: CASSKQGLGSGANVLTF. V is TRBV3-1 (or the pseudogene TRBV3-2) and J is TRBJ2-6; tentative D call: TRBD1 (6 bases). The ends were cut back, 5 bases at V and 0 bases at J, with 14 bases in the middle. Germline V lookup: CDR1 LGHDT, CDR2 YNNKEL (reference sequence). The CDR3 sequence is 17 residues long.

This rearrangement joins TRBV29-1 to TRBJ2-1, with 13 bases aligning to TRBD2. V lost 6 bases and J lost 3; bases outside the gene matches: 5. The CDR3 is made up of 15 amino acids. Per germline, CDR1 SQVTM and CDR2 ANQGSEA. The CDR3 protein is CSVKGLAGYYNEQFF. In DNA form, the CDR3 reads TGCAGCGTCAAGGGACTAGCGGGATACTACAATGAGCAGTTCTTC.

The chain links TRBV7-6 to TRBJ2-1; D may match TRBD1 or TRBD2 (5 bases each). In germline, CDR1 is SGHVS, CDR2 FNYEAQ. The germline V and J ends were trimmed by 1 base and 1 base, with 11 bases remaining between them. CDR3 size: 16 residues. For the CDR3, the DNA is TGTGCCAGCAGCTTAGTCTCGAGGGGATCCTACAATGAGCAGTTCTTC. It specifies CASSLVSRGSYNEQFF.

The chain couples TRBV6-5 to TRBJ2-7; D ambiguous. The germline CDR1 and CDR2 sequences are MNHEY and SVGAGI. There are 13 residues in the CDR3. V lost 6 bases, J lost 6 bases, and 15 bases lay in between. CDR3 DNA sequence: TGTGCCAGCAGCTCACCGGCGCTGGTCGAGCAGTACTTC. Its translation: CASSSPALVEQYF.

This chain uses TRBV28 with TRBJ2-7; 8 bases align to TRBD2. Germline lookup yields CDR1 MDHEN and CDR2 SYDVKM. CDR3 length: 16 amino acids. With V trimmed by 1 base and J by 4 bases, 9 bases remained unmatched. The DNA for the CDR3 is TGTGCCAGCAGTTTATCGCGGGGGGTATCCGCTTACGAGCAGTACTTC. This codes for CASSLSRGVSAYEQYF. The full variable domain, rest sourced from reference TRBV28 and TRBJ2-7, is DVKVTQSSRYLVKRTGEKVFLECVQDMDHENMFWYRQDPGLGLRLIYFSYDVKMKEKGDIPEGYSVSREKKERFSLILESASTNQTSMYLCASSLSRGVSAYEQYFGPGTRLTVT.

The V and J genes are TRBV3-1 (or the pseudogene TRBV3-2) and TRBJ2-5; D remains ambiguous. The germline V gene has CDR1 LGHDT and CDR2 YNNKEL (reference sequence). Trimming took 1 base from V and 3 from J, leaving 21 bases between them. The CDR3 length is 18 residues. This CDR3 reads CASSQASVGPALKETQYF. CDR3 DNA: TGTGCCAGCAGCCAAGCAAGCGTCGGTCCCGCACTAAAAGAGACCCAGTACTTC.

V is TRBV10-1 and J is TRBJ1-6; 10 positions match TRBD1. The CDR3 loop spans 15 amino acids. CDR1 WNHNN and CDR2 SYGVQD come from the germline V gene (reference sequence). Germline trimming cut 2 bases from V and 10 bases from J; bases unmatched to any gene: 5. CDR3 sequence: CASSERGQGLSPLHF. The CDR3 nucleotides read TGCGCCAGCAGTGAGCGGGGACAGGGGTTATCACCCCTCCACTTT.

This chain uses TRBV19 with TRBJ1-2; no clear D gene. Per germline, CDR1 LNHDA and CDR2 SQIVND (reference sequence). The CDR3 loop spans 13 amino acids. V lost 7 bases to trimming and J lost 4 bases, with 13 bases between them. The DNA of the CDR3 is TGTGCCAGTAACCCCGCGGCAGTCTATGGCTACACCTTC. Protein sequence: CASNPAAVYGYTF.